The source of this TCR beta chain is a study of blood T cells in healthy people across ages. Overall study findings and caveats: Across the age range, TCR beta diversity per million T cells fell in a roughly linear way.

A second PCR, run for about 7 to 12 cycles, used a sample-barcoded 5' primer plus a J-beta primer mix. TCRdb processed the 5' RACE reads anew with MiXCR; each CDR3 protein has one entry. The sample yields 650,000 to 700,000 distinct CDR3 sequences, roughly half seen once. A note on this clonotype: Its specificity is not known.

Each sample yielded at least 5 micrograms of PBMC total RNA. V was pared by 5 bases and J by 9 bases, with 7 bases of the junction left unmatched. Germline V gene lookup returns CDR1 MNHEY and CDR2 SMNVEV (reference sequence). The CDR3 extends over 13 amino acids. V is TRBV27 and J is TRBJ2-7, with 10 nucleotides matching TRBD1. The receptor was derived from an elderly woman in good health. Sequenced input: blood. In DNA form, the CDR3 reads TGTGCCAGCAGTACCGGGACAGGGGAGAGGCAGTACTTC. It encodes CASSTGTGERQYF.